What follows describes a single TCR beta chain. The antigen this receptor binds is unknown. The record has no base qualities; no much larger clone is one base away. The data stem from a study of T cells in Graves' hyperthyroidism and ophthalmopathy (dated by TCRdb to the late 2010s). Describing the broader study: Peripheral blood samples were taken at initial diagnosis, before any treatment was given. A discovery cohort of roughly 96 patients, about 40 with Graves' ophthalmopathy and roughly 59 with stable Graves' hyperthyroidism, was used to find distinguishing TCR V-J signatures. Prospective prediction of ophthalmopathy was tested in an independent validation cohort consisting of some 20 hyperthyroidism patients and approximately 16 patients who later progressed to ophthalmopathy. The 75 to 100 discovery patients were divided at random into training and test sets in a 7:3 ratio. The study also compared thyroid tissue and blood T-cell repertoires from five or six Graves' hyperthyroidism patients. After blood sampling, hyperthyroidism patients were treated with methimazole at a starting dose of 30 mg daily, and ophthalmopathy patients were treated with high-dose intravenous methylprednisolone. The paper describes TCR Vbeta CDR3 sequencing of 130 to 150 peripheral blood samples, made up of 43 ophthalmopathy patients, some 80 hyperthyroidism patients and 17 progressor patients. What the research found in general, with its limitations: In validation, progression to ophthalmopathy was predicted by the model with 55% to 71% sensitivity and 72% to 85% specificity, a median of around 6.5 months before onset. Most expanded thyroid clonotypes (frequency above 0.001) were also detected in blood, suggesting blood repertoires may reflect thyroid immune responses. Sample size was not statistically predetermined, and investigators were not blinded to group allocation. In cross-validation, a model built on a 13 V-J signature told ophthalmopathy apart from stable hyperthyroidism with over 85% sensitivity and around 83% specificity, and in testing the same model reached 80%/75%.

In the ophthalmopathy patients, disease was moderately to severely active, with a Clinical Activity Score of 3 or more, a NOSPECS grade of 4 or more, and a duration of less than 3 months. Exclusion was applied to patients with uncontrolled infections, other autoimmune diseases, pregnancy or lactation. Clinical symptoms, serum thyroxine and TRAb, thyroid ultrasound, and orbital computed tomography formed the basis for the diagnoses. PBMCs were isolated from about 9.1 ml of fresh peripheral blood by Ficoll-Paque density gradient centrifugation. Total RNA was extracted using Trizol reagent, and RNA quality was assessed on an Agilent 2100 Bioanalyzer. The TCR beta CDR3 regions were amplified from RNA transcripts. The first round of RT-PCR for the TCR CDR3 was performed with the HTBI primer set and the Qiagen OneStep RT-PCR kit. Libraries were constructed in a second round of multiplex PCR, after which size selection and purification were carried out. Paired-end sequencing of the libraries was performed with 100 bp reads on an Illumina HiSeq2000. On the study's bioinformatics: SOAPnuke was used to process the raw data, removing reads that contained adapters or uncalled bases, had a mean Phred below 15, or lacked an exact match to the constant primer or identifier. High-quality paired reads were merged with COPE v1.2.5, and unique nucleotide sequences were defined as clonotypes. Clonotypes were aligned to IMGT TRBV, TRBD and TRBJ reference segments using MiTCR v1.1. Analysis was restricted to V-J combinations with a frequency above 0.0001, which covered over 98% of repertoires. A TCS score was defined as the ratio between F50 (clonal expansion) and ExV (chaos), using BLOSUM62-based TCRdist between CDR3 peptides within each V-J. Welch's t-statistics and random forest reduced 500 to 650 V-J features to 13, which were used in a naive Bayes classifier (R e1071). Using fastp trimming at Q25 and MiXCR clonotype assembly, TCRdb reanalyzed the public sequencing data and kept in-frame beta chains. Rows merge per CDR3 protein into single entries with the most common DNA and genes. For this entry, the V and J calls and clone size follow TCRdb and not the study's own pipeline. The sample has around 600,000 distinct CDR3 sequences on record, roughly 15% of them singletons. Approximately 12% of the sample lies in the top ten.

Spanning cysteine to phenylalanine, the CDR3 consists of 18 amino acids. CDR3 DNA only is kept here, 54 bases in frame from base 1. Ends trimmed: V by 4 bases, J by 0 bases; bases unmatched to a gene: 10. Based on the germline V gene, the CDR1 and CDR2 sequences are ENHRY and SYGVKD. Sequenced material: blood. The TCR sequence derives from a woman in her fifties or sixties with Graves' ophthalmopathy. The rearranged chain carries TRBV10-3 and TRBJ1-1; 11 nucleotides in the junction match TRBD1. The DNA is as follows: TGTGCCATCAGTGGCAGGACAGGGGGCGCAGGAGTGAACACTGAAGCTTTCTTT. This gives the protein CAISGRTGGAGVNTEAFF.